This T cell receptor beta chain originates from a study of control samples from healthy donors and cancer patients. Germline values: CDR1 SEHNR, CDR2 FQNEAQ (reference sequence). This CDR3 is built from 14 residues. The trim removed 6 bases at V and 4 bases at J, leaving 5 bases unmatched. Assay: immunoSEQ multiplex PCR; the TCRdb copy retains only in-frame clones and omits some. The sample has 40,000 to 60,000 clones, about 85% seen once. The rearrangement uses TRBV7-9 and TRBJ2-3, with 9 bases aligning to TRBD1. This receptor was obtained from a man aged 55 to 69 with head and neck cancer. Sequencing was done on a sample of PBMCs. The CDR3 here is CASSPDRGADTQYF. In nucleotides, the CDR3 is TGTGCCAGCAGTCCGGACAGGGGTGCAGATACGCAGTATTTT.